The next 30 T cell receptor beta chains were all read from a single sample in a study of tumor T cells in aggressive B-cell lymphoma. Only in-frame clones appear in the TCRdb table, and some are missing; sequencing was by immunoSEQ multiplex PCR. Of approximately 11,000 clones listed, 85% to 95% were seen once; the top ten hold roughly 3%. Sequenced input: tumor tissue. These receptors originate from an adult with diffuse large B cell lymphoma.

The chain has TRBV11-1 and TRBJ2-7; TRBD1 is a possible D gene (6 bases). Looked up from germline, CDR1 is SGHAT and CDR2 is FQDESV (reference sequence). V was trimmed by 0 bases and J by 0 bases, leaving 12 bases between them. The CDR3 length is 16 residues. Written as DNA, the CDR3 is TGTGCCAGCAGCTTAGCGGGTGGGGGCCTCTCCTACGAGCAGTACTTC. Its protein product is CASSLAGGGLSYEQYF.

As to this clone: The junction departs from germline at one end; a sequencing error may be responsible. The chain links TRBV12-5 to TRBJ2-2, with D maybe TRBD1 (6 bases). The CDR3 has 13 amino acids. Germline CDR1 reads LGHNT; CDR2 reads FRNRAP. The CDR3 is CAGQSPNTEELFF. The CDR3 DNA sequence: TGTGCCGGACAGAGTCCGAACACCGAGGAGCTGTTTTTT.

The CDR3 region is CASSQATGGNTDTQYF. CDR3 bases: TGTGCCAGCAGCCAAGCCACGGGGGGAAACACAGATACGCAGTATTTT. The J gene is TRBJ2-3, the V gene TRBV4-2; 7 bases match TRBD2. Germline V gene sequence: CDR1 LGHNA, CDR2 YNFKEQ. V was clipped by 1 base and J by 2 bases; unmatched bases: 6. The CDR3 extends over 16 amino acids.

The genes are TRBV18 and TRBJ2-7; 7 nucleotides match TRBD1. The CDR3 spans 15 residues. Germline V gene lookup returns CDR1 KGHSH and CDR2 LQKENI. The J segment lost 2 bases and the V segment lost 2 bases, leaving 6 bases of the junction unmatched. The CDR3 sequence is CASSPERGPTYEQYF. The CDR3 bases are TGTGCCAGCTCACCAGAAAGGGGGCCGACCTACGAGCAGTACTTC.

The chain is built from TRBV7-8 and TRBJ2-5, with D perhaps matching TRBD1 (5 bases). The CDR3 is 16 amino acids. Germline V CDR1 and CDR2: SGHVS, FQNEAQ. Trimming left V 6 bases short and J 1 base short, with 18 bases between. CDR3 sequence (DNA): TGTGCCAGCAGGCAAGGACAAAGACGGGTCCAAGAGACCCAGTACTTC. This translates into CASRQGQRRVQETQYF.

The V gene is TRBV2, the J gene TRBJ2-3; D is unresolved. V lost 6 bases and J 2 bases, leaving 6 bases between the germline ends. This CDR3 region has 12 residues. CDR1 is SNHLY and CDR2 is FYNNEI in the germline V gene. CDR3 coding DNA: TGTGCCAGCAGGGCGGACACAGATACGCAGTATTTT. It yields the protein CASRADTDTQYF.

J is TRBJ1-5 and V is TRBV6-1, with 7 positions matching TRBD1. The CDR3 extends over 15 amino acids. Germline V lookup: CDR1 MNHNS, CDR2 SASEGT. With 4 bases clipped from V and 0 bases from J, the junction kept 3 bases outside the gene matches. CDR3 in amino acids: CASSATGYSNQPQHF. Written as DNA, the CDR3 is TGTGCCAGCAGTGCGACAGGGTATAGCAATCAGCCCCAGCATTTT.

The chain links TRBV6-5 to TRBJ1-6, with D maybe TRBD1 (5 bases). Trimming removed 2 bases at V and 7 bases at J, with 9 bases between. This CDR3 has 14 amino acids. Germline CDR1 is MNHEY and CDR2 is SVGAGI. The CDR3: CASSYVSGNSPLHF. Written as DNA, the CDR3 is TGTGCCAGCAGTTACGTTTCAGGGAATTCACCCCTCCACTTT.

The chain links TRBV5-4 to TRBJ2-5; the D is unclear. CDR3 length equals 14 residues. The V end was cut by 2 bases, the J end by 4 bases, with 12 bases between. Germline V CDR1 and CDR2: SGHNT, YYREEE (reference sequence). This CDR3 is CASSFEVIGETQYF. The CDR3 DNA sequence: TGTGCCAGCAGCTTCGAGGTCATCGGAGAGACCCAGTACTTC.

The chain carries TRBV5-1 and TRBJ1-1, with D possibly being TRBD1 (6 bases). The CDR3 is made up of 13 amino acids. Germline CDR1 reads SGHRS; CDR2 reads YFSETQ. V gave up 4 bases and J gave up 4 bases, with 11 bases separating them. CDR3: CASSPGGLTEAFF. For the CDR3, the DNA is TGCGCCAGCAGCCCGGGGGGGCTCACTGAAGCTTTCTTT.

This clone was seen a single time. V is TRBV5-4 and J is TRBJ2-2; TRBD2 matches at 10 bases. The CDR3 is 17 amino acids. Per germline, CDR1 SGHNT and CDR2 YYREEE (reference sequence). J gave up 8 bases and V 0 bases, and 10 bases lay outside the gene matches. The CDR3 coding sequence is TGTGCCAGCAGCTTGGAGTCTAGCGGGAGTGTATCGGGGGAGCTGTTTTTT. Its protein is CASSLESSGSVSGELFF.

The chain combines TRBV6-5 with TRBJ2-7; D unresolved. V lost 6 bases and J 5 bases, leaving 14 bases between the germline ends. CDR1 is MNHEY and CDR2 is SVGAGI in the germline V gene. The CDR3 consists of 13 residues. The CDR3 sequence: CASSRGFNHEQYF. CDR3 DNA: TGTGCCAGCAGCCGCGGATTTAACCACGAGCAGTACTTC.

The CDR3 sequence is CASSFRAISDEQYF. The CDR3 DNA is TGTGCCAGCAGCTTCAGGGCAATAAGCGACGAGCAGTACTTC. J is TRBJ2-7 and V is TRBV13, with D maybe TRBD1 (5 bases). V gave up 3 bases and J gave up 5 bases, with 14 bases separating them. Germline CDR1 PRHDT, CDR2 FYEKMQ (reference sequence). The CDR3 has 14 residues.

The gene calls are TRBV29-1 and TRBJ2-1; tentative D call: TRBD1 (8 bases). V shed 6 bases and J shed 10 bases, with 22 bases lying between them. The CDR3 extends over 14 amino acids. CDR1 and CDR2 from the germline V gene are SQVTM and ANQGSEA. The CDR3 region is CSVGGTGRGMEQFF. The CDR3 coding sequence is TGCAGCGTGGGGGGGACAGGACGGGGGATGGAGCAGTTCTTC.

This chain's CDR3 is CASDPLGGNTEAFF. The CDR3 DNA reads TGTGCCAGCGATCCGCTTGGAGGGAACACTGAAGCTTTCTTT. The rearrangement joins TRBV6-1 to TRBJ1-1; D uncertain. V shed 8 bases and J shed 1 base, with 14 bases lying between them. The germline V gene has CDR1 MNHNS and CDR2 SASEGT. The CDR3 loop spans 14 amino acids.

The V gene is TRBV29-1, the J gene TRBJ2-1; TRBD2 aligns across 10 bases. V lost 0 bases and J lost 4; bases outside the gene matches: 9. Germline assignment: CDR1 SQVTM and CDR2 ANQGSEA. The CDR3 consists of 17 residues. The CDR3 reads CSVEDPLASGSYNEQFF. In DNA, the CDR3 is TGCAGCGTTGAAGATCCATTAGCTAGCGGGAGTTACAATGAGCAGTTCTTC.

The V and J genes are TRBV5-1 and TRBJ2-1, with D tentatively TRBD1 (6 bases). Germline V CDR1 and CDR2: SGHRS, YFSETQ. The V end was cut by 5 bases, the J end by 10 bases, with 13 bases between. This CDR3 contains 12 residues. This CDR3 is CASSPPGDEQFF. CDR3 nucleotide sequence: TGCGCCAGCAGTCCCCCAGGGGACGAGCAGTTCTTC.

The chain uses TRBV5-1 and TRBJ1-1; 7 bases line up with TRBD1. Germline CDR1 is SGHRS and CDR2 is YFSETQ. This CDR3 has 15 residues. The trim removed 4 bases at V and 0 bases at J, leaving 6 bases unmatched. The CDR3 loop reads CASSLTTGLNTEAFF. CDR3 DNA: TGCGCCAGCAGCCTAACGACAGGGCTGAACACTGAAGCTTTCTTT.

The chain couples TRBV6-6 to TRBJ2-1; 9 nucleotides align to TRBD1. Per the germline V gene, CDR1 is MNHNY and CDR2 is SVGAGI (reference sequence). This CDR3 contains 15 residues. The junction had 14 bases not matched to a gene; V was cut back by 7 bases and J by 10 bases. The CDR3, as DNA: TGTGCCAGCACCAACAGGGGACAGGGACCTAGGGAGCAGTTCTTC. Translated: CASTNRGQGPREQFF.

The rearrangement links TRBV9 to TRBJ1-2; no definite D call. Per the germline V gene, CDR1 is SGDLS and CDR2 is YYNGEE. Deletions cut 0 bases from V and 6 bases from J, with 6 bases between. This CDR3 is built from 12 residues. The CDR3, as DNA: TGTGCCAGCAGCGTAGGTAGCGATGGCTACACCTTC. Protein sequence: CASSVGSDGYTF.

CDR3 amino acids: CASLNWGQKYF. As DNA, the CDR3 is TGTGCCAGCCTCAACTGGGGGCAGAAGTACTTC. This sequence joins TRBV2 and TRBJ2-5, with D possibly being TRBD1 (6 bases). The ends were cut back, 8 bases at V and 12 bases at J, with 16 bases in the middle. Germline V gene sequence: CDR1 SNHLY, CDR2 FYNNEI. This CDR3 is built from 11 residues.

The chain uses TRBV7-8 and TRBJ2-2, with 9 bases that match TRBD1. This CDR3 spans 14 amino acids. Trimming took 5 bases from V and 5 from J; bases not matched to a gene: 3. The germline gives CDR1 SGHVS, CDR2 FQNEAQ. Here the CDR3 DNA reads TGTGCCAGCAGCGCCGGGACAGGGACCGGGGAGCTGTTTTTT. Translation gives CASSAGTGTGELFF.

V and J are TRBV27 and TRBJ2-2, with D possibly being TRBD1 (5 bases). The CDR3 has 14 residues. Trimming took 5 bases from V and 3 from J, leaving 10 bases between them. The germline V gene has CDR1 MNHEY and CDR2 SMNVEV (reference sequence). CDR3 amino acids: CASSHQGYTGELFF. The CDR3 nucleotides read TGTGCCAGCAGTCACCAGGGTTACACCGGGGAGCTGTTTTTT.

The CDR3 coding sequence is TGCGCCAGCAGCTCGCGGGGGGAAAGCACAGATACGCAGTATTTT. It yields the protein CASSSRGESTDTQYF. The chain carries TRBV5-1 and TRBJ2-3, with 8 bases that match TRBD2. Germline V CDR1 and CDR2: SGHRS, YFSETQ. The CDR3 is made up of 15 amino acids. Trimming at V came to 3 bases and at J to 0 bases, leaving 3 bases not matched to a gene.

The chain carries TRBV5-1 and TRBJ2-3; 13 bases fit TRBD2. There are 16 residues in the CDR3. Germline V CDR1 and CDR2: SGHRS, YFSETQ. The J segment lost 4 bases and the V segment lost 2 bases, leaving 4 bases of the junction unmatched. The CDR3 DNA follows: TGCGCCAGCAGCTTACGGACTAGCGGGAGCGCAGATACGCAGTATTTT. Its protein is CASSLRTSGSADTQYF.

Note on this clone: A read error may account for a junction end that differs from germline. CDR3 nucleotides: TGTGCCAGCACCCGTATTACCTCGAACACCGGGGGGCTGTTTTTT. It codes for CASTRITSNTGGLFF. The chain employs TRBV5-6 and TRBJ2-2; TRBD2 is a possible D gene (6 bases). Germline CDR1 SGHDT, CDR2 YYEEEE. The CDR3 loop spans 15 amino acids.

The rearrangement uses TRBV11-2 and TRBJ2-5, with 8 nucleotides matching TRBD1. V lost 8 bases and J lost 7; bases outside the gene matches: 15. Germline loops: CDR1 SGHAT, CDR2 FQNNGV. The CDR3 sequence is 15 residues long. Written as DNA, the CDR3 is TGTGCCAGCGAAGGGGCAGGGGGCAAATTTGGGACCCAGTACTTC. Protein: CASEGAGGKFGTQYF.

The rearrangement links TRBV18 to TRBJ2-5; possible D gene TRBD2, 5 bases. Trimming removed 2 bases at V and 5 bases at J, with 15 bases between. CDR3 length: 15 amino acids. CDR1 and CDR2 (germline): KGHSH, LQKENI. In DNA, the CDR3 is TGTGCCAGCTCACCAGAGGGCCCGGCGTGGGAGACCCAGTACTTC. Protein product: CASSPEGPAWETQYF.

This clone has only a few counts. Relative to the germline gene, one junction end is altered; a read error may explain this. This sequence joins TRBV7-7 and TRBJ2-5; D perhaps matches TRBD1 (5 bases). CDR1 and CDR2 from the germline V gene are SSHAT and FNYEAQ (reference sequence). The CDR3 runs 13 residues. The CDR3 sequence is CASSSGWQETQYF. The CDR3 nucleotides read TGTGCTAGCAGTTCAGGGTGGCAAGAGACCCAGTACTTC.

This clone appeared a single time. The rearrangement uses TRBV5-4 and TRBJ2-1; no clear D. Trimming shortened V by 0 bases and J by 4 bases, and 11 bases separated the two germline ends. Germline CDR1 reads SGHNT; CDR2 reads YYREEE (reference sequence). This CDR3 spans 15 amino acids. This chain's CDR3 is CASSLDGRTYNEQFF. The CDR3 DNA reads as TGTGCCAGCAGCTTGGATGGCAGAACATACAATGAGCAGTTCTTC.